The sequence of this T cell receptor beta chain was determined in a study of cytomegalovirus exposure and HLA in healthy donors. Study-level points and caveats: A later analysis revealed that TCR association rates differed between HLA loci, peaking at DRB1 and bottoming out at HLA-C. Certain sequence variants were highly shared and formed a cluster, and this cluster was likely a sequencing artifact.

13 Jbeta primers and 60 Vbeta primers were used for the PCR. The table came from immunoSEQ multiplex PCR; TCRdb's copy has only in-frame clones and leaves some out. The sample lists tens of thousands of clones, around 81% occurring once. Concerning this clone itself: The antigen is unknown.

This CDR3 has 13 amino acids. CDR1 is SEHNR and CDR2 is FQNEAQ in the germline V gene (reference sequence). Germline trimming cut 5 bases from V and 10 bases from J; bases unmatched to any gene: 5. The rearrangement uses TRBV7-9 and TRBJ1-6; TRBD1 matches 7 bases. This clonotype was sampled from a male donor in good health and CMV-seropositive. Sequencing was carried out using PBMCs. CDR3 amino acids: CASSITGDSPLHF. The DNA for the CDR3 is TGTGCCAGCAGCATAACAGGGGACTCACCCCTCCACTTT. Variable domain in full (rest from reference TRBV7-9 and TRBJ1-6): DTGVSQNPRHKITKRGQNVTFRCDPISEHNRLYWYRQTLGQGPEFLTYFQNEAQLEKSRLLSDRFSAERPKGSFSTLEIQRTEQGDSAMYLCASSITGDSPLHFGNGTRLTVT.